This record concerns one TCR beta chain sequence. This sample is drawn from a study of blood T cell repertoires in COVID-19. Whole-study context: The United States, Italy and Spain were the sources of the acute and convalescent COVID-19 samples. T cells, B-cell-depleted T cells, or PBMCs supplied cDNA or gDNA.

Per the original data handling: Counts of nucleated cells, estimated from reference gene primer amplification, were obtained. The method was immunoSEQ multiplex PCR; TCRdb's version includes in-frame clones alone and lacks a portion of them. V and J calls plus clone size are reproduced from that table; the DNA served to infer D and trimming. Here the sample spans around 180,000 clones, about 88% being singletons. The CDR3 contains 16 residues. V lost 2 bases and J 0 bases, leaving 11 bases between the germline ends. Germline V gene lookup returns CDR1 WSHSY and CDR2 SAAADI. The receptor's source is a human donor in a cohort sampled during active COVID-19. The sample comprised peripheral blood. J is TRBJ1-3 and V is TRBV10-2; D call uncertain. The CDR3 DNA reads as TGCGCCAGCAGTGAGGTGGTCCGGAGCTCTGGAAACACCATATATTTT. Encoded protein: CASSEVVRSSGNTIYF.